The 16 T cell receptor beta chains given below trace back to one sample, sequenced in a study of cytomegalovirus exposure and HLA in healthy donors. Primers: 60 Vbeta forward and 13 Jbeta reverse. Some clones are missing from TCRdb's copy, which holds only in-frame ones; the method was immunoSEQ multiplex PCR. This sample yields some 110,000 clones, of which 74% are seen a single time; about 9.9% belongs to the top ten. The sequencing sample was made of PBMCs. These TCRs come from a woman aged 45-60 years in good health and CMV-seropositive.

The V gene is TRBV7-3, the J gene TRBJ2-7; 7 bases align to TRBD1. The CDR3 covers 13 residues. Germline V gives CDR1 SGHTA, CDR2 FQGTGA. V lost 4 bases to trimming and J lost 5 bases; unmatched junction nucleotides: 5. Here the CDR3 DNA reads TGTGCCAGCAGCTCTGACAGGGATCACGAGCAGTACTTC. Translation: CASSSDRDHEQYF.

The chain combines TRBV30 with TRBJ1-4, with D perhaps TRBD1 (5 bases). This CDR3 spans 13 amino acids. Germline CDR1 reads GTSNPN; CDR2 reads SVGIG (reference sequence). Trimming pared 3 bases from V and 7 bases from J, leaving 12 bases between. The CDR3 bases are TGTGCCTGGAGCGGACACTCTAGTGAAAAACTGTTTTTT. This encodes CAWSGHSSEKLFF.

The chain uses TRBV5-1 and TRBJ1-1; tentatively, D is TRBD1 (5 bases). The CDR3 is 14 residues long. Germline V CDR1 and CDR2: SGHRS, YFSETQ. Trimming took off 2 bases at V and 0 bases at J, with 8 bases between the two ends. The CDR3 DNA reads as TGCGCCAGCAGCTTTCAGGGATTGAACACTGAAGCTTTCTTT. Amino acid sequence: CASSFQGLNTEAFF.

This chain links TRBV30 with TRBJ2-1, with TRBD2 as a possible D gene (6 bases). CDR3 length: 14 residues. The germline CDR1 and CDR2 sequences are GTSNPN and SVGIG (reference sequence). The V end was cut by 6 bases, the J end by 4 bases, with 16 bases between. CDR3 DNA: TGTGCCTGCCAGGGACTGGACCTTTACAATGAGCAGTTCTTC. Protein: CACQGLDLYNEQFF.

V is TRBV7-9 and J is TRBJ2-7; possible D gene TRBD2, 6 bases. Germline loops: CDR1 SEHNR, CDR2 FQNEAQ (reference sequence). This CDR3 has 15 amino acids. Trimming left V 1 base short and J 3 bases short, with 13 bases between. The CDR3 reads CASSLGPGSNYEQYF. The CDR3 region has the DNA TGTGCCAGCAGCTTAGGGCCCGGGAGTAACTACGAGCAGTACTTC.

The chain is built from TRBV28 and TRBJ1-2; D ambiguous. V was clipped by 4 bases and J by 8 bases, with 11 bases between them. CDR1 MDHEN and CDR2 SYDVKM come from the germline V gene. The CDR3 covers 12 residues. CDR3 sequence reads: CASSSRVVGYTF. The CDR3 coding sequence is TGTGCCAGCAGTTCTCGGGTCGTGGGCTACACCTTC.

The rearrangement links TRBV6-4 to TRBJ2-2; 10 bases are shared with TRBD2. The germline V gene encodes CDR1 MRHNA and CDR2 SNTAGT. The J segment lost 6 bases and the V segment lost 5 bases, leaving 3 bases of the junction unmatched. The CDR3 runs to 14 residues. CDR3 coding DNA: TGTGCCAGCAGTCCTAGCGGGAGTTCCGGGGAGCTGTTTTTT. Encoded protein: CASSPSGSSGELFF.

The chain recombines TRBV19 with TRBJ2-5; D is unresolved. Trimming removed 4 bases from V and 5 bases from J, with 8 bases in between. Germline values: CDR1 LNHDA, CDR2 SQIVND (reference sequence). This CDR3 spans 12 amino acids. In DNA form, the CDR3 reads TGTGCCAGTAGTAACCTGCGTGAGACCCAGTACTTC. Protein: CASSNLRETQYF.

The chain links TRBV4-3 to TRBJ1-3; D not resolved. This CDR3 spans 15 amino acids. V lost 0 bases to trimming and J lost 1 base, with 7 bases between them. Germline CDR1 reads LGHNA; CDR2 reads YSLEER. CDR3 region: CASSQDFGSGNTIYF. The DNA of the CDR3 is TGCGCCAGCAGCCAAGATTTCGGGTCTGGAAACACCATATATTTT.

This clone was observed a single time. V gene TRBV19 combines with J gene TRBJ1-1; TRBD1 is a possible D gene (6 bases). Trimming pared 9 bases from V and 1 base from J, leaving 6 bases between. Germline CDR1 and CDR2: LNHDA and SQIVND (reference sequence). This CDR3 has 11 residues. The CDR3 nucleotides read TGTGCCAGCAGGGGGAACACTGAAGCTTTCTTT. It yields the protein CASRGNTEAFF.

This clone was picked up a small number of times. CDR3 in DNA: TGTGCCAGCAGTGTACAGGGATTGACAGATACGCAGTATTTT. It encodes CASSVQGLTDTQYF. V is TRBV2 and J is TRBJ2-3, with D perhaps TRBD1 (6 bases). Germline V lookup: CDR1 SNHLY, CDR2 FYNNEI. V lost 4 bases to trimming and J lost 3 bases, with 11 bases between them. This CDR3 has 14 residues.

V gene TRBV5-4 combines with J gene TRBJ1-1; 7 bases match TRBD1. V lost 4 bases and J lost 2; bases outside the gene matches: 5. CDR1 SGHNT and CDR2 YYREEE come from the germline V gene (reference sequence). There are 14 residues in the CDR3. The CDR3 here is CASSPRTGNTEAFF. CDR3 bases: TGTGCCAGCAGCCCAAGGACAGGCAACACTGAAGCTTTCTTT.

The chain is built from TRBV7-7 and TRBJ1-5, with 7 bases lining up with TRBD1. This CDR3 has 16 residues. V trimming: 5 bases; J trimming: 5 bases; junction bases outside the gene matches: 12. CDR1 and CDR2 from the germline V gene are SSHAT and FNYEAQ (reference sequence). CDR3 bases: TGTGCCAGCAGCCAAGAGGACAGGCGGCGGGATCAGCCCCAGCATTTT. Protein sequence: CASSQEDRRRDQPQHF.

The chain joins TRBV28 to TRBJ1-5; tentatively, D is TRBD1 (5 bases). The germline V gene encodes CDR1 MDHEN and CDR2 SYDVKM. V was clipped by 8 bases and J by 9 bases, with 20 bases between them. This CDR3 is built from 14 residues. The CDR3 DNA reads as TGTGCCAGCCGCCCCGGGGGACCCGGAGGGCCCCAGCATTTT. Amino acid sequence: CASRPGGPGGPQHF.

The chain combines TRBV19 with TRBJ1-2, with TRBD1 identical over 8 bases. The CDR3 runs to 16 residues. Germline V gene data show CDR1 as LNHDA and CDR2 as SQIVND (reference sequence). The V segment lost 1 base and the J segment 2 bases; nucleotides outside the gene matches: 6. The CDR3 DNA reads as TGTGCCAGTAGTATAGTGCGGAGACAGGGGAACTATGGCTACACCTTC. It translates to CASSIVRRQGNYGYTF.

The chain combines TRBV10-1 with TRBJ1-5; maybe TRBD1 (5 bases). Germline V gives CDR1 WNHNN, CDR2 SYGVQD (reference sequence). Trimming pared 3 bases from V and 6 bases from J, leaving 9 bases between. This CDR3 has 13 amino acids. The CDR3 loop is CASSDQGSQPQHF. In nucleotides, the CDR3 is TGCGCCAGCAGTGACCAGGGCTCTCAGCCCCAGCATTTT.